The 22 T cell receptor beta chains below all came from one sample that was sequenced in a study of CD8 T cells in ankylosing spondylitis. TCRdb itself ran the 5' RACE reads through MiXCR, one entry per CDR3 protein. The table shows roughly 180,000 distinct CDR3 sequences, with around 13% occurring only once. The sequencing input was blood, either unsorted or a sorted T cell fraction (not recorded which). The receptor set was obtained from a male donor with ankylosing spondylitis or in good health (not recorded which).

There are a few counts of this clonotype. This sequence joins TRBV30 and TRBJ1-4; no clear D. V gave up 0 bases and J gave up 4 bases, with 3 bases separating them. The CDR3 has 12 residues. CDR1 is GTSNPN and CDR2 is SVGIG in the germline V gene (reference sequence). This CDR3 reads CAWSVGNEKLFF. The CDR3 nucleotides are TGTGCCTGGAGTGTCGGTAATGAAAAACTGTTTTTT.

The CDR3 DNA sequence: TGTGCCAGCAGCGTAAGGGAGGTTCCCTACGAGCAGTACTTC. Translating it yields CASSVREVPYEQYF. J is TRBJ2-7 and V is TRBV9, with D maybe TRBD2 (6 bases). This CDR3 contains 14 residues. Trimming stripped 1 base from V and 2 bases from J, with 10 bases between. Germline V gives CDR1 SGDLS, CDR2 YYNGEE.

This clonotype was seen many times. The chain recombines TRBV4-1 with TRBJ2-7; D gene uncertain. Germline loops: CDR1 MGHRA, CDR2 YSYEKL. Trimming pared 4 bases from V and 0 bases from J, leaving 7 bases between. The CDR3 has 13 amino acids. The CDR3 is CASSPLNSYEQYF. The CDR3 region has the DNA TGCGCCAGCAGCCCCTTAAACTCCTACGAGCAGTACTTC.

The chain couples TRBV7-2 to TRBJ2-7; D is unclear. Germline V gene sequence: CDR1 SGHTA, CDR2 FQGNSA. V was cut by 1 base and J by 7 bases, with 5 bases left in between. The CDR3 runs to 11 residues. Here the CDR3 DNA reads TGTGCCAGCAGCTTAGAATGGGAGCAGTACTTC. Amino acid sequence: CASSLEWEQYF.

The rearrangement joins TRBV12-3 or TRBV12-4 to TRBJ1-1; D not certain. The CDR3 loop spans 12 amino acids. V was pared by 3 bases and J by 7 bases, with 9 bases between. This CDR3 reads CASSFGSLEAFF. CDR3 nucleotides: TGTGCCAGCAGTTTTGGGAGCCTTGAAGCTTTCTTT.

The rearrangement links TRBV27 to TRBJ2-1; either TRBD1 or TRBD2 may fit D (6 bases each). Trimming cost V 0 bases and J 8 bases, with 17 bases left between them. CDR1 is MNHEY, CDR2 SMNVEV, per germline (reference sequence). The CDR3 extends over 16 amino acids. The CDR3: CASSLSVGGGRHEQFF. The CDR3 nucleotides are TGTGCCAGCAGTTTATCGGTAGGAGGGGGTCGGCATGAGCAGTTCTTC.

The table lists this clonotype with a few counts. The rearrangement links TRBV4-1 to TRBJ2-3; TRBD2 aligns across 15 bases. Germline assignment: CDR1 MGHRA and CDR2 YSYEKL. This CDR3 comprises 17 residues. J lost 4 bases, V lost 0 bases, and 2 bases had no gene match. CDR3 bases: TGCGCCAGCAGCCAAGAAGGACTAGCGGGGGGGCCAGATACGCAGTATTTT. Protein: CASSQEGLAGGPDTQYF.

This clonotype has just a few counts. The chain links TRBV4-2 to TRBJ1-2, with 10 nucleotides matching TRBD1. Germline trimming cut 0 bases from V and 2 bases from J; bases unmatched to any gene: 6. This CDR3 region has 17 residues. Germline V lookup: CDR1 LGHNA, CDR2 YNFKEQ. CDR3 bases: TGTGCCAGCAGCCAAGAGGGGACAGGGGCGCCAAACTATGGCTACACCTTC. It encodes CASSQEGTGAPNYGYTF.

This clonotype was counted only a few times. The rearrangement links TRBV14 to TRBJ2-2; D may be TRBD1 (5 bases). Trimming removed 0 bases at V and 4 bases at J, with 9 bases between. The CDR3 runs 15 residues. Germline CDR1 is SGHDN and CDR2 is FVKESK. The CDR3 is CASSQDPRVTGELFF. The CDR3 DNA reads as TGTGCCAGCAGCCAAGACCCCAGGGTCACCGGGGAGCTGTTTTTT.

The chain employs TRBV5-1 and TRBJ2-7; 7 bases are a match to TRBD2. CDR1 and CDR2 from the germline V gene are SGHRS and YFSETQ. The CDR3 is 13 residues long. Trimming cost V 0 bases and J 3 bases; bases outside gene matches: 0. This CDR3 is CASSLASGYEQYF. CDR3 bases: TGCGCCAGCAGCTTGGCTAGCGGCTACGAGCAGTACTTC.

This clonotype occurred many times. The chain uses TRBV5-1 and TRBJ1-2; TRBD1 agrees at 7 bases. This CDR3 is 16 amino acids long. V lost 5 bases, J lost 1 base, and 11 bases stayed unmatched. Germline CDR1 is SGHRS and CDR2 is YFSETQ. The CDR3, as DNA: TGCGCCAGCAGAGAAGCCCCGGGACAGTATAACTATGGCTACACCTTC. Its protein is CASREAPGQYNYGYTF.

This clonotype appeared a few times. This chain joins TRBV4-1 and TRBJ2-7; the D is unclear. Deletions cut 0 bases from V and 0 bases from J, with 12 bases between. The CDR3 is 16 amino acids. The germline gives CDR1 MGHRA, CDR2 YSYEKL. The CDR3 coding sequence is TGCGCCAGCAGCCAAGAAGAAAGCAGAAGCTCCTACGAGCAGTACTTC. Encoded protein: CASSQEESRSSYEQYF.

This clonotype was observed a few times. The chain combines TRBV7-9 with TRBJ2-1, with 12 bases lining up with TRBD2. CDR3 length: 17 residues. With V trimmed by 3 bases and J by 8 bases, 11 bases remained unmatched. Germline V gene data show CDR1 as SEHNR and CDR2 as FQNEAQ (reference sequence). The CDR3 DNA sequence: TGTGCCAGCAGCTTTTACGGAAGACTAGCGGGAGTAGATGAGCAGTTCTTC. This encodes CASSFYGRLAGVDEQFF.

The rearrangement links TRBV6-5 to TRBJ2-5, with TRBD2 identical over 16 bases. After removal of 0 bases from V and 4 bases from J, the junction contained 8 bases not matched to a gene. CDR3 length: 19 amino acids. Germline V gene lookup returns CDR1 MNHEY and CDR2 SVGAGI. DNA of the CDR3: TGTGCCAGCAGTTACTCGAAGGGGACTAGCGGGAGGGAAGCAGAGACCCAGTACTTC. Its protein product is CASSYSKGTSGREAETQYF.

This clonotype was counted ten times or more. The V and J genes are TRBV25-1 and TRBJ2-7; 10 nucleotides align to TRBD1. With V trimmed by 0 bases and J by 4 bases, 3 bases remained unmatched. Germline assignment: CDR1 MGHDK and CDR2 SYGVNS. The CDR3 is made up of 15 amino acids. The CDR3 protein is CASSEYGDRGYEQYF. CDR3 in DNA: TGTGCCAGCAGTGAATATGGGGACAGGGGTTACGAGCAGTACTTC.

The chain joins TRBV25-1 to TRBJ2-3, with a tentative D call TRBD2 (5 bases). V lost 6 bases, J lost 1 base, and 17 bases lay in between. Germline V gene lookup returns CDR1 MGHDK and CDR2 SYGVNS. This CDR3 spans 16 amino acids. CDR3 region: CASSPRSGIGTDTQYF. CDR3 DNA sequence: TGTGCCAGCAGCCCCAGGAGCGGCATCGGCACAGATACGCAGTATTTT.

The rearrangement links TRBV4-2 to TRBJ2-3; D is uncertain. Trimming removed 2 bases from V and 6 bases from J, with 6 bases in between. Germline V CDR1 and CDR2: LGHNA, YNFKEQ. There are 12 residues in the CDR3. CDR3 DNA: TGTGCCAGCAGCCAACCCACCGATACGCAGTATTTT. This codes for CASSQPTDTQYF.

The chain recombines TRBV5-1 with TRBJ1-2; the D gene is possibly TRBD1 (5 bases). With 2 bases removed from V and 4 bases from J, the gap between germline ends came to 9 bases. In germline, CDR1 is SGHRS, CDR2 YFSETQ. There are 13 residues in the CDR3. As DNA, the CDR3 is TGCGCCAGCAGCTTCGGTACAGGCTATGGCTACACCTTC. Its protein product is CASSFGTGYGYTF.

The chain carries TRBV20-1 and TRBJ2-5; perhaps TRBD1 as D (6 bases). V lost 5 bases to trimming and J lost 0 bases, with 7 bases between them. Germline V gives CDR1 DFQATT, CDR2 SNEGSKA (reference sequence). The length of the CDR3 is 12 residues. The CDR3: CSAEGDQETQYF. The DNA of the CDR3 is TGCAGTGCTGAGGGGGACCAAGAGACCCAGTACTTC.

In this sample, this clonotype is medium-sized (0.01 to 0.1%). The chain couples TRBV7-9 to TRBJ2-7; D unresolved. Germline V lookup: CDR1 SEHNR, CDR2 FQNEAQ (reference sequence). The CDR3 is 13 amino acids. V dropped 5 bases and J dropped 2 bases, with 10 bases sitting between them. CDR3 loop: CASSPPRAYEQYF. The CDR3, as DNA: TGTGCCAGCAGCCCGCCTCGGGCCTACGAGCAGTACTTC.

The V gene is TRBV20-1, the J gene TRBJ2-1, with 7 bases aligning to TRBD1. The CDR3 extends over 12 amino acids. Losses at the gene ends were 6 bases for V and 10 bases for J; bases not matched to a gene: 9. The germline V gene has CDR1 DFQATT and CDR2 SNEGSKA (reference sequence). The CDR3 loop is CSAVTGMWEQFF. The DNA for the CDR3 is TGCAGTGCCGTGACAGGGATGTGGGAGCAGTTCTTC.

This clonotype was picked up many times. The chain joins TRBV7-9 to TRBJ2-3; D is perhaps TRBD1 (6 bases). Germline assignment: CDR1 SEHNR and CDR2 FQNEAQ (reference sequence). This CDR3 contains 15 residues. V dropped 5 bases and J dropped 1 base, with 13 bases sitting between them. In DNA, the CDR3 is TGTGCCAGCAGCCCAGACCGACAGGGCACAGATACGCAGTATTTT. It translates to CASSPDRQGTDTQYF.